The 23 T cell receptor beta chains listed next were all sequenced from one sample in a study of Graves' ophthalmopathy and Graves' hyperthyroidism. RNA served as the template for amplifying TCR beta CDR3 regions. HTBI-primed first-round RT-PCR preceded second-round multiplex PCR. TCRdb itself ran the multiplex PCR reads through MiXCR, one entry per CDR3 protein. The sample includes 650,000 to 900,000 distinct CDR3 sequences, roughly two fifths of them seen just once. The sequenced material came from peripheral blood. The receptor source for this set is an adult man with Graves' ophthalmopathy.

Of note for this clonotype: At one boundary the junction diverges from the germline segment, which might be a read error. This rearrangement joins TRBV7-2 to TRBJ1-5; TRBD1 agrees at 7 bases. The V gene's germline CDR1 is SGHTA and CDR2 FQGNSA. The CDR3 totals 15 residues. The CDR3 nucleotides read TGTGCCGGCAGCCAACAACAGGGGAAAAATCAGCCCCAGCATTTT. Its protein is CAGSQQQGKNQPQHF.

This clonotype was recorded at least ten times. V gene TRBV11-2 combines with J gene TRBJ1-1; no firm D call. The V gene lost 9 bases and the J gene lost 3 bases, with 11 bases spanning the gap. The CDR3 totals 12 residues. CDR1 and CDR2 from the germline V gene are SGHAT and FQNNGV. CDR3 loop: CASAPWDTEAFF. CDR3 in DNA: TGTGCCAGTGCCCCCTGGGACACTGAAGCTTTCTTT. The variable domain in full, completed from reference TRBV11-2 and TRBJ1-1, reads EAGVAQSPRYKIIEKRQSVAFWCNPISGHATLYWYQQILGQGPKLLIQFQNNGVVDDSQLPKDRFSAERLKGVDSTLKIQPAKLEDSAVYLCASAPWDTEAFFGQGTRLTVV.

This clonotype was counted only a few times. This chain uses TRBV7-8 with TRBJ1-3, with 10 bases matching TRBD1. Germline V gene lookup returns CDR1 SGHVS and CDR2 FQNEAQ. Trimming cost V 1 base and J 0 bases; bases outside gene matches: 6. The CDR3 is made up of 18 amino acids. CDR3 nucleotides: TGTGCCAGCAGCTTAGAAGGGACAGGGGTGAGCTCTGGAAACACCATATATTTT. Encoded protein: CASSLEGTGVSSGNTIYF. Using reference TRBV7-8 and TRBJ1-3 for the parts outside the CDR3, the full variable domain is GAGVSQSPRYKVAKRGQDVALRCDPISGHVSLFWYQQALGQGPEFLTYFQNEAQLDKSGLPSDRFFAERPEGSVSTLKIQRTQQEDSAVYLCASSLEGTGVSSGNTIYFGEGSWLTVV.

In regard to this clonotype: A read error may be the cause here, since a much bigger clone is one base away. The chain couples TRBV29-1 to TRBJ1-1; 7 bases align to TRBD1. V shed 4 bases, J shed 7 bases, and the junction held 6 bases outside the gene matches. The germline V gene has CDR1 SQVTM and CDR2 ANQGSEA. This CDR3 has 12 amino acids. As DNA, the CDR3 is TGCAGCGTTGTAACAGGGGTTAATGAAGCTTTCTTT. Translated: CSVVTGVNEAFF.

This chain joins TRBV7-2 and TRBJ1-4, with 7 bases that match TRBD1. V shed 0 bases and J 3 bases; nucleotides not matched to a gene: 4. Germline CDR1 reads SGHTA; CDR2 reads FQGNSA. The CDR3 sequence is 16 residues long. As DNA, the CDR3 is TGTGCCAGCAGCTTAGCTCGGGGACAGCCTAATGAAAAACTGTTTTTT. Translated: CASSLARGQPNEKLFF. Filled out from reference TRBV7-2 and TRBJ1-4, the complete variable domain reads GAGVSQSPSNKVTEKGKDVELRCDPISGHTALYWYRQSLGQGLEFLIYFQGNSAPDKSGLPSDRFSAERTGGSVSTLTIQRTQQEDSAVYLCASSLARGQPNEKLFFGSGTQLSVL.

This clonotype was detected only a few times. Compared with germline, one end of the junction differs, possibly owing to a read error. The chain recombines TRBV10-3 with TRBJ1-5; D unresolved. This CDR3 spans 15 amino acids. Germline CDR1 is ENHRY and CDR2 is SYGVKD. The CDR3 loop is CASSYSGTLGSPQHF. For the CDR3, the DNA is TGTGCCAGCAGTTACTCTGGCACCCTCGGATCGCCCCAGCATTTT.

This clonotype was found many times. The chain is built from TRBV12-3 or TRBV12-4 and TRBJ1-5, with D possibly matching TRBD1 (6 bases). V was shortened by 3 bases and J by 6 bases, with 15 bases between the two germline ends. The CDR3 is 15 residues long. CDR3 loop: CASSLRGGSGQPQHF. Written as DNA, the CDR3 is TGTGCCAGCAGTTTGCGAGGGGGATCTGGTCAGCCCCAGCATTTT.

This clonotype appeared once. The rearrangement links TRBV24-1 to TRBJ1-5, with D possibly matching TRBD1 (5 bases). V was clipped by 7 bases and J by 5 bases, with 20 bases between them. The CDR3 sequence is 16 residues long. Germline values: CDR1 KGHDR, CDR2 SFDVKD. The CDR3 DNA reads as TGTGCCACCAGGGGCAGTAGCGGGGCCGGGGATCAGCCCCAGCATTTT. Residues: CATRGSSGAGDQPQHF.

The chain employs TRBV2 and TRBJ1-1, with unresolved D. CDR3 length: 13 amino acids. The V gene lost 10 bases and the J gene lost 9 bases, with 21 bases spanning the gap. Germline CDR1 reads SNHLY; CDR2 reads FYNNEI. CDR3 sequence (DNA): TGTGCCACGCTAGGTGAAGAGGGAGCGAAAGCTTTCTTT. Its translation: CATLGEEGAKAFF.

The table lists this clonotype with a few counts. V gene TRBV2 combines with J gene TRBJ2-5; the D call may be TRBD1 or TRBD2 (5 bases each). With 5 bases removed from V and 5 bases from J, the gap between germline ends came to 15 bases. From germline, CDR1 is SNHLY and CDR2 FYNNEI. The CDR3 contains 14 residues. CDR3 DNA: TGTGCCAGCAGTACCCGGACTGGGGCTGAGACCCAGTACTTC. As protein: CASSTRTGAETQYF.

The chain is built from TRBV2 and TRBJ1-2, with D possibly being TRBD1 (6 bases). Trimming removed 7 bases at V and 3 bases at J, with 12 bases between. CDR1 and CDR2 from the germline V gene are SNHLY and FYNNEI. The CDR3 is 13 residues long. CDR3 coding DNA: TGTGCCAGCAATGGAGGGGGAGACTATGGCTACACCTTC. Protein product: CASNGGGDYGYTF.

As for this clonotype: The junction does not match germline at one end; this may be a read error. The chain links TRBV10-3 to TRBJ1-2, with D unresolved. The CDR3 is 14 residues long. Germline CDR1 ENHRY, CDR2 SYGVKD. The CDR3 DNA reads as TGTGCCAGCAGTTACTCGGCACACCGATATGGCTACACCTTC. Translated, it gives CASSYSAHRYGYTF.

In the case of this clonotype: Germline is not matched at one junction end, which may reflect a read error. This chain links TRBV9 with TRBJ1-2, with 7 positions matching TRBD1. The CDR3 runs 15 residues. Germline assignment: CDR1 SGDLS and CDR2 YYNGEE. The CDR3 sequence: CASSYTGDFLYGYTF. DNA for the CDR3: TGCGCCAGCAGCTATACAGGGGACTTCCTCTATGGCTACACCTTC.

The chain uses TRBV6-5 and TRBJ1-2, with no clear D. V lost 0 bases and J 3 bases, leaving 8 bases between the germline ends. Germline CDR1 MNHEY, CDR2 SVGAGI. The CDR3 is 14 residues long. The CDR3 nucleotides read TGTGCCAGCAGTTACTCCACAGCCTACTATGGCTACACCTTC. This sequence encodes CASSYSTAYYGYTF.

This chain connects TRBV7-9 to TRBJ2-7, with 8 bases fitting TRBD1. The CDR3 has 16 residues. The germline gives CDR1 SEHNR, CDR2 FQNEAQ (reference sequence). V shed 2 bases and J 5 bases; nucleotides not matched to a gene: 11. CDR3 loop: CASSLSIGQGADEQYF. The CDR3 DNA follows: TGTGCCAGCAGCTTATCGATTGGTCAGGGGGCGGACGAGCAGTACTTC. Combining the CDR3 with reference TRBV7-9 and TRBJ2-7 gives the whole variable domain DTGVSQNPRHKITKRGQNVTFRCDPISEHNRLYWYRQTLGQGPEFLTYFQNEAQLEKSRLLSDRFSAERPKGSFSTLEIQRTEQGDSAMYLCASSLSIGQGADEQYFGPGTRLTVT.

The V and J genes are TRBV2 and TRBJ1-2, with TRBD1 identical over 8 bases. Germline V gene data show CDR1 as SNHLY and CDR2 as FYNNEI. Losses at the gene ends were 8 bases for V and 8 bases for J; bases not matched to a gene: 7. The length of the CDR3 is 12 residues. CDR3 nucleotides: TGTGCCAGCGTTCGGACAGGGCCCGGCTACACCTTC. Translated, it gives CASVRTGPGYTF. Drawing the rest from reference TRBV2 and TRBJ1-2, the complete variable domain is EPEVTQTPSHQVTQMGQEVILRCVPISNHLYFYWYRQILGQKVEFLVSFYNNEISEKSEIFDDQFSVERPDGSNFTLKIRSTKLEDSAMYFCASVRTGPGYTFGSGTRLTVV.

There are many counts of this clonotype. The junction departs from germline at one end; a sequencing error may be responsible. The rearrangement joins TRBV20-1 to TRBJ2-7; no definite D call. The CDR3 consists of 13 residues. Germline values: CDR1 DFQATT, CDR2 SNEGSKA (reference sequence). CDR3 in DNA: TGCAGCGCTATGGTTCGGGTTAGCCACGAGCAGTACTTC. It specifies CSAMVRVSHEQYF.

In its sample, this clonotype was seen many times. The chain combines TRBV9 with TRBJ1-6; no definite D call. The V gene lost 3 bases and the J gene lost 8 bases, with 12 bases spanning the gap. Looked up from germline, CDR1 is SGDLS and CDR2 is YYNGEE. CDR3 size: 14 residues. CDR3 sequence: CASSAGARDSPLHF. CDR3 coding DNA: TGTGCCAGCAGCGCGGGAGCAAGAGATTCACCCCTCCACTTT.

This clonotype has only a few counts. The CDR3 loop reads CASSTQQGARTEAFF. In DNA, the CDR3 is TGTGCCAGCAGTACACAACAGGGGGCAAGGACTGAAGCTTTCTTT. The V gene is TRBV2, the J gene TRBJ1-1, with 9 bases lining up with TRBD1. The CDR3 has 15 residues. Germline-derived CDR1 and CDR2 are SNHLY and FYNNEI. The V segment lost 5 bases and the J segment 5 bases; nucleotides outside the gene matches: 9.

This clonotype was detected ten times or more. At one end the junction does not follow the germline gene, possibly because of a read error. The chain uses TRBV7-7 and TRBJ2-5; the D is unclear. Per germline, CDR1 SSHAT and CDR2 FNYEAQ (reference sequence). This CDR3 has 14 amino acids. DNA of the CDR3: TGTGCTAGCAGCTTCGGGCTAGGCCAAGAGACCCAGTACTTC. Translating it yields CASSFGLGQETQYF.

The CDR3 sequence: CASMISMNTEAFF. CDR3 nucleotide sequence: TGTGCCAGCATGATCAGTATGAACACTGAAGCTTTCTTT. The chain has TRBV10-3 and TRBJ1-1; D remains unclear. CDR1 is ENHRY and CDR2 is SYGVKD in the germline V gene. This CDR3 has 13 residues. The V gene lost 10 bases and the J gene lost 0 bases, with 12 bases spanning the gap.

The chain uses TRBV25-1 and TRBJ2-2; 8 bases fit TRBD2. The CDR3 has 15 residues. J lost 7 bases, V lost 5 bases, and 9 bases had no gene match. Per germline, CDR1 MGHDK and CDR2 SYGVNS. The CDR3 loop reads CASSYSRGASGELFF. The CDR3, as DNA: TGTGCCAGCAGTTACTCGCGGGGGGCGAGCGGGGAGCTGTTTTTT.

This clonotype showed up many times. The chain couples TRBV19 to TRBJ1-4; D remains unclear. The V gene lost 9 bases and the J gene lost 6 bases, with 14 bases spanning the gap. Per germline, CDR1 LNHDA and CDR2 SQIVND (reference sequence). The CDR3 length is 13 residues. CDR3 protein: CASEGNDYEKLFF. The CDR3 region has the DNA TGTGCCAGCGAGGGTAACGATTATGAAAAACTGTTTTTT.